This T cell receptor beta chain stems from a study of cytomegalovirus exposure and HLA in healthy donors. General study results and limits: Listed as cytomegalovirus-associated were 164 TCR beta chains.

Profiled with immunoSEQ multiplex PCR; TCRdb holds only in-frame clones, not every one. The table includes fewer than 250,000 clones, about 87% detected once. The CDR3 runs 14 residues. V shed 6 bases and J shed 6 bases, with 18 bases lying between them. Germline CDR1 reads LNHDA; CDR2 reads SQIVND (reference sequence). A note on this clone: Its antigen is currently unknown.

This sequence originates from a man between 18 and 35 years old in good health and CMV-seronegative. This chain links TRBV19 with TRBJ2-7; a possible D gene is TRBD1 (6 bases). Sequenced material: PBMCs. CDR3 DNA: TGTGCCAGTAGCGACGATTACAGGGAACGCGAGCAGTACTTC. Translating gives CASSDDYREREQYF.